This T cell receptor beta chain is from a study of T cells in Graves' hyperthyroidism and ophthalmopathy. The study, taken as a whole, reports: Blood samples included most of the expanded thyroid clonotypes exceeding 0.001.

TCR beta CDR3 sequences were amplified from RNA transcripts. The HTBI primer set served for first-round RT-PCR of the TCR CDR3. Via MiXCR, TCRdb re-called the multiplex PCR reads, giving one row per CDR3 protein. The profile shows hundreds of thousands of distinct CDR3 sequences, over 12% of them singletons. Patients with ophthalmopathy all had a Clinical Activity Score of at least 3, a NOSPECS grade of at least 4 and duration under 3 months. Patients were excluded because of uncontrolled infection, other autoimmune disease, pregnancy or lactation. Diagnoses used clinical symptoms, serum thyroxine and TRAb, thyroid ultrasound and orbital computed tomography. With regard to this clonotype: The antigen remains unidentified.

The CDR3 is made up of 15 amino acids. The germline V gene has CDR1 SGHTA and CDR2 FQGNSA. Trimming took 3 bases from V and 0 from J; bases not matched to a gene: 4. The V gene is TRBV7-2, the J gene TRBJ2-5; 7 bases are a match to TRBD2. Input material: blood. The TCR was taken from a woman between 40 and 50 years old with Graves' ophthalmopathy. In DNA, the CDR3 is TGTGCCAGCAGCTTGGGGGGAGGGAACCAAGAGACCCAGTACTTC. As protein: CASSLGGGNQETQYF.